These 17 T cell receptor beta chains share one sample of origin, sequenced in a study of blood T cell repertoires in COVID-19. The table came from immunoSEQ multiplex PCR; TCRdb's copy has only in-frame clones and leaves some out. The sample lists about 320,000 clones; 70% to 90% were seen once. The sequencing input was peripheral blood. These receptors were collected from a human donor in a cohort sampled during active COVID-19.

The chain is built from TRBV24-1 and TRBJ1-1; no firm D call. This CDR3 is built from 16 residues. V lost 4 bases to trimming and J lost 0 bases, with 14 bases between them. Germline V CDR1 and CDR2: KGHDR, SFDVKD. CDR3 protein: CATSDPRAGLNTEAFF. DNA for the CDR3: TGTGCCACCAGTGACCCGCGGGCGGGCCTGAACACTGAAGCTTTCTTT.

The V gene is TRBV15, the J gene TRBJ1-5; the D is unclear. Germline V CDR1 and CDR2: LNHNV, YYDKDF (reference sequence). The CDR3 has 14 residues. V dropped 5 bases and J dropped 7 bases, with 15 bases sitting between them. CDR3 loop: CATSRWVERQPQHF. As DNA, the CDR3 is TGTGCCACCAGCCGTTGGGTAGAGCGGCAGCCCCAGCATTTT. Full variable domain (missing parts from reference TRBV15 and TRBJ1-5): DAMVIQNPRYQVTQFGKPVTLSCSQTLNHNVMYWYQQKSSQAPKLLFHYYDKDFNNEADTPDNFQSRRPNTSFCFLDIRSPGLGDTAMYLCATSRWVERQPQHFGDGTRLSIL.

V and J are TRBV3-1 (or the pseudogene TRBV3-2) and TRBJ1-2; 7 bases are shared with TRBD1. There are 14 residues in the CDR3. The germline gives CDR1 LGHDT, CDR2 YNNKEL (reference sequence). The trim removed 4 bases at V and 3 bases at J, leaving 5 bases unmatched. CDR3 loop: CASSRTGADYGYTF. The CDR3 nucleotides read TGTGCCAGCAGCCGAACAGGGGCAGACTATGGCTACACCTTC.

In its sample, this clone was seen a few times. The chain combines TRBV20-1 with TRBJ2-5; D is unresolved. Between the trimmed V and J ends, which lost 4 bases and 2 bases, there was a span of 5 bases. The germline V gene has CDR1 DFQATT and CDR2 SNEGSKA (reference sequence). The CDR3 runs 11 residues. The CDR3 nucleotides read TGCAGTGCTAAGAGACAAGAGACCCAGTACTTC. Amino acid sequence: CSAKRQETQYF.

The chain combines TRBV19 with TRBJ1-6; 10 bases map to TRBD1. This CDR3 is built from 15 residues. Germline V gene data show CDR1 as LNHDA and CDR2 as SQIVND (reference sequence). V was clipped by 7 bases and J by 9 bases; unmatched bases: 9. The DNA of the CDR3 is TGTGCCAGTAACCAACGGGACAGGGGCGGTTCACCCCTCCACTTT. Amino acids: CASNQRDRGGSPLHF.

J is TRBJ1-1 and V is TRBV30; TRBD1 is a possible D gene (5 bases). The germline V gene encodes CDR1 GTSNPN and CDR2 SVGIG (reference sequence). V dropped 3 bases and J dropped 5 bases, with 19 bases sitting between them. This CDR3 has 15 residues. The CDR3 nucleotides read TGTGCCTGGAGATTGTGGGGGGTAGCTTGGACTGAAGCTTTCTTT. As protein: CAWRLWGVAWTEAFF.

The V and J genes are TRBV10-1 and TRBJ2-3; 7 bases align to TRBD2. With V trimmed by 4 bases and J by 1 base, 2 bases remained unmatched. Germline assignment: CDR1 WNHNN and CDR2 SYGVQD (reference sequence). The CDR3 runs 14 residues. DNA for the CDR3: TGCGCCAGCAGTGGCGGGGGACGCACAGATACGCAGTATTTT. Its protein is CASSGGGRTDTQYF.

The chain links TRBV24-1 to TRBJ2-2; maybe TRBD1 (6 bases). There are 16 residues in the CDR3. The V end was cut by 4 bases, the J end by 4 bases, with 15 bases between. Per the germline V gene, CDR1 is KGHDR and CDR2 is SFDVKD. The CDR3 nucleotides are TGTGCCACCAGTGAACCCGAACAGGGATCCACCGGGGAGCTGTTTTTT. Translating gives CATSEPEQGSTGELFF.

The V gene is TRBV5-8, the J gene TRBJ2-7; D is uncertain. V lost 5 bases, J lost 1 base, and 10 bases lay in between. There are 13 residues in the CDR3. The germline gives CDR1 SGHTS, CDR2 YDEGEE. The CDR3 region is CASSPRWSYEQYF. The DNA for the CDR3 is TGTGCCAGCAGTCCTCGGTGGTCCTACGAGCAGTACTTC.

The count of this clone is one. This chain connects TRBV28 to TRBJ1-5, with unresolved D. The length of the CDR3 is 16 residues. The V gene lost 1 base and the J gene lost 4 bases, with 14 bases spanning the gap. CDR1 and CDR2 (germline): MDHEN, SYDVKM. The CDR3 DNA sequence: TGTGCCAGCAGTTTATACGTGGCAGGAGGTAATCAGCCCCAGCATTTT. Encoded protein: CASSLYVAGGNQPQHF.

V is TRBV5-1 and J is TRBJ1-2; D gene ambiguous. The V and J ends lost 2 bases and 8 bases respectively, with 13 bases between them. The germline V gene encodes CDR1 SGHRS and CDR2 YFSETQ. The CDR3 runs to 13 residues. The CDR3 DNA reads as TGCGCCAGCAGCTTCGCGGGCCCCGGAGGCTACACCTTC. Protein: CASSFAGPGGYTF.

Notes on this clone: Different DNA sequences within this sample yield the same CDR3. V gene TRBV19 combines with J gene TRBJ2-2; tentative D call: TRBD1 (6 bases). The CDR3 is made up of 14 amino acids. The V end was cut by 6 bases, the J end by 3 bases, with 11 bases between. The V gene's germline CDR1 is LNHDA and CDR2 SQIVND (reference sequence). The CDR3, as DNA: TGTGCCAGTAGGCCTTCAGGGGACACCGGGGAGCTGTTTTTT. As protein: CASRPSGDTGELFF.

V and J are TRBV6-5 and TRBJ1-2; maybe TRBD1 (6 bases). With 10 bases removed from V and 2 bases from J, the gap between germline ends came to 14 bases. The length of the CDR3 is 13 residues. Germline loops: CDR1 MNHEY, CDR2 SVGAGI. This chain's CDR3 is CATHLQGNYGYTF. The CDR3, as DNA: TGTGCCACCCACCTCCAGGGGAACTATGGCTACACCTTC.

The chain joins TRBV7-2 to TRBJ2-3, with 8 bases aligning to TRBD1. The V gene end was trimmed by 2 bases and the J gene end by 4 bases; junction bases not matched to a gene: 5. Germline CDR1 SGHTA, CDR2 FQGNSA. The CDR3 runs 15 residues. CDR3 sequence (DNA): TGTGCCAGCAGCTTAACGACAGGGGTGGCAGATACGCAGTATTTT. Translation: CASSLTTGVADTQYF.

This chain joins TRBV6-5 and TRBJ1-2; 7 positions agree with TRBD1. The trim removed 0 bases at V and 5 bases at J, leaving 0 bases unmatched. CDR1 is MNHEY, CDR2 SVGAGI, per germline. This CDR3 has 13 amino acids. CDR3 in amino acids: CASSYSTGYGYTF. CDR3 nucleotide sequence: TGTGCCAGCAGTTACTCGACAGGGTATGGCTACACCTTC.

The V call is TRBV27, the J call TRBJ1-2; D remains unclear. Germline lookup yields CDR1 MNHEY and CDR2 SMNVEV (reference sequence). Deletions cut 6 bases from V and 0 bases from J, with 17 bases between. The CDR3 has 16 amino acids. The CDR3 bases are TGTGCCAGCAGCGCCCTGCCCGTCTCAGCTAACTATGGCTACACCTTC. Protein sequence: CASSALPVSANYGYTF.

This chain links TRBV24-1 with TRBJ2-6, with 8 bases fitting TRBD1. Losses at the gene ends were 1 base for V and 4 bases for J; bases not matched to a gene: 5. Germline V gives CDR1 KGHDR, CDR2 SFDVKD. This CDR3 has 17 amino acids. DNA of the CDR3: TGTGCCACCAGTGATTTCGGACAGGGCCCCGGGGCCAACGTCCTGACTTTC. Amino acid sequence: CATSDFGQGPGANVLTF.